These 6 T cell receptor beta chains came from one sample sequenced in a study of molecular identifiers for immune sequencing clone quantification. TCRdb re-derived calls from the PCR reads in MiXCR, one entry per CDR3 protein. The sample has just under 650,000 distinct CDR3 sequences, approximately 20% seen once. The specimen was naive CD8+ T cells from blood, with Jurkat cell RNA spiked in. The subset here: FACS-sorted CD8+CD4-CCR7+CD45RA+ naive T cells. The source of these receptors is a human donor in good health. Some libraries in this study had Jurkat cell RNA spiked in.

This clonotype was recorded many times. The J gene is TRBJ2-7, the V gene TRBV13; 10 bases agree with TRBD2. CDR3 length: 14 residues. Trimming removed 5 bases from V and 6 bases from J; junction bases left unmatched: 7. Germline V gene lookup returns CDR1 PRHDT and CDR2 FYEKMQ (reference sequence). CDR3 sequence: CASSPSGGAPEQYF. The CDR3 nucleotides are TGTGCCAGCAGCCCGAGCGGGGGGGCCCCCGAGCAGTACTTC.

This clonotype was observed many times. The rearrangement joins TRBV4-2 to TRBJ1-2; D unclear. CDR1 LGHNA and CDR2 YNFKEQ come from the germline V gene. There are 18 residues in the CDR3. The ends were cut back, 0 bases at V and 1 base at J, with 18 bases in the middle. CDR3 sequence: CASSQERAGFDVNYGYTF. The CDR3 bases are TGTGCCAGCAGCCAAGAAAGGGCAGGCTTCGACGTTAACTATGGCTACACCTTC.

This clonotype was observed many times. The DNA of the CDR3 is TGTGCCAGCAGCTTTAGTTCCGGGACAGGGGATGGCTACACCTTC. It codes for CASSFSSGTGDGYTF. This chain uses TRBV7-2 with TRBJ1-2, with TRBD1 identical over 10 bases. V lost 3 bases and J lost 6; bases outside the gene matches: 7. This CDR3 is built from 15 residues. Germline loops: CDR1 SGHTA, CDR2 FQGNSA.

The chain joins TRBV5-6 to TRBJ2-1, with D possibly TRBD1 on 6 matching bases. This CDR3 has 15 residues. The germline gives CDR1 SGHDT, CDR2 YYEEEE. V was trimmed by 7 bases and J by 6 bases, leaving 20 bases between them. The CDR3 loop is CASVPSPRQANEQFF. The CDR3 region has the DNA TGTGCCAGCGTACCATCCCCAAGACAGGCCAATGAGCAGTTCTTC.

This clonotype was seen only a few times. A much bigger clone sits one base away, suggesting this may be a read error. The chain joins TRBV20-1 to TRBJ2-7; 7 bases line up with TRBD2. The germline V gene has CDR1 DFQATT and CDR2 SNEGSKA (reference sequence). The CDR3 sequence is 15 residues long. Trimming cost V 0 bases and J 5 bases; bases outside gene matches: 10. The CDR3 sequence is CSAREKREGAHEQYF. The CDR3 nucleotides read TGCAGTGCTAGAGAGAAGCGGGAAGGTGCCCACGAGCAGTACTTC.

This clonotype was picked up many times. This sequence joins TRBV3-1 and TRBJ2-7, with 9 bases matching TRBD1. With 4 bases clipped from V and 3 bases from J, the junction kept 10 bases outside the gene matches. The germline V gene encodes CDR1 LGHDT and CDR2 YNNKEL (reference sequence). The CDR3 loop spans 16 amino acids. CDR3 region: CASSPRPGQGFYEQYF. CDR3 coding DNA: TGTGCCAGCAGCCCGCGCCCGGGACAGGGTTTCTACGAGCAGTACTTC.